The 25 T cell receptor beta chains reported below all come from one sample, sequenced in a study of siplizumab effects on memory and regulatory T cells. The data were produced by immunoSEQ multiplex PCR, yet TCRdb's version contains in-frame clones alone and is incomplete. This table holds 26,000 or so clones, 84% found once. Source material: memory CD4+ T cells sorted from blood. These receptors were obtained from a human donor in good health.

The chain joins TRBV7-2 to TRBJ2-1; D not certain. This CDR3 has 13 amino acids. V lost 0 bases and J lost 12, with 12 bases in between. Germline V gene lookup returns CDR1 SGHTA and CDR2 FQGNSA. CDR3 sequence reads: CASSLAGSEWQFF. The CDR3 DNA reads as TGTGCCAGCAGCTTAGCAGGGTCCGAGTGGCAGTTCTTC.

This clone was detected only a few times. Within the sample, other DNA sequences also encode this same CDR3. The chain recombines TRBV6-1 with TRBJ1-5; D remains ambiguous. The CDR3 consists of 13 residues. Germline lookup yields CDR1 MNHNS and CDR2 SASEGT. The V end lost 2 bases, the J end lost 2 bases, and 4 bases lay between the germline ends. CDR3 in DNA: TGTGCCAGCAGTGAATCGGGCAATCAGCCCCAGCATTTT. Translating it yields CASSESGNQPQHF.

For this clone: At one boundary the junction diverges from the germline segment, which might be a read error. CDR3 sequence reads: CASSPGLAETNTGELFF. Written as DNA, the CDR3 is TGTGCTAGCAGCCCCGGACTAGCTGAAACGAACACCGGGGAGCTGTTTTTT. This chain uses TRBV7-7 with TRBJ2-2; TRBD2 matches at 8 bases. The germline V gene encodes CDR1 SSHAT and CDR2 FNYEAQ (reference sequence). The CDR3 has 17 amino acids.

Regarding this clone: The junction does not match germline at one end; this may be a read error. V usage is TRBV7-7 and J usage is TRBJ2-1; D not certain. Germline V CDR1 and CDR2: SSHAT, FNYEAQ (reference sequence). CDR3 length: 14 amino acids. In DNA, the CDR3 is TGTGCTAGCAGCTTGCGGATAGATGGCAATGAGCAGTTCTTC. Residues: CASSLRIDGNEQFF.

The gene calls are TRBV7-8 and TRBJ2-2; TRBD1 matches 10 bases. CDR3 length: 13 amino acids. With V trimmed by 6 bases and J by 7 bases, 2 bases remained unmatched. From germline, CDR1 is SGHVS and CDR2 FQNEAQ. As DNA, the CDR3 is TGTGCCAGCAGGGGACAGGGGAGCGGGGAGCTGTTTTTT. Amino acid sequence: CASRGQGSGELFF.

V is TRBV7-8 and J is TRBJ1-3; D ambiguous. CDR1 and CDR2 (germline): SGHVS, FQNEAQ. V was trimmed by 1 base and J by 0 bases, leaving 7 bases between them. This CDR3 is 15 amino acids long. The chain's CDR3 is CASSLGISSGNTIYF. The CDR3 nucleotides read TGTGCCAGCAGCTTAGGGATTAGCTCTGGAAACACCATATATTTT.

The chain recombines TRBV7-2 with TRBJ2-1; perhaps TRBD2 as D (6 bases). Germline V gene lookup returns CDR1 SGHTA and CDR2 FQGNSA. The V and J ends lost 5 bases and 7 bases respectively, with 18 bases between them. This CDR3 region has 15 residues. CDR3: CASSLTPSVVNEQFF. The CDR3 nucleotides read TGTGCCAGCAGCCTAACCCCTAGCGTTGTGAATGAGCAGTTCTTC.

A single count supports this clone. This rearrangement joins TRBV6-1 to TRBJ1-1; D call uncertain. Looked up from germline, CDR1 is MNHNS and CDR2 is SASEGT. This CDR3 comprises 12 residues. Trimming removed 1 base from V and 11 bases from J, with 11 bases in between. CDR3 in DNA: TGTGCCAGCAGTGAAGGCCCGCTGGTGGCTTTCTTT. This sequence encodes CASSEGPLVAFF.

The genes are TRBV30 and TRBJ1-1; no definite D call. V was cut by 4 bases and J by 4 bases, with 16 bases left in between. CDR1 is GTSNPN and CDR2 is SVGIG in the germline V gene (reference sequence). The CDR3 sequence is 14 residues long. CDR3 sequence: CAWMPEVGFTEAFF. In nucleotides, the CDR3 is TGTGCCTGGATGCCTGAGGTTGGGTTCACTGAAGCTTTCTTT.

V usage is TRBV19 and J usage is TRBJ2-7; possibly TRBD2 for D (5 bases). The CDR3 has 15 amino acids. V was pared by 1 base and J by 2 bases, with 12 bases between. Per the germline V gene, CDR1 is LNHDA and CDR2 is SQIVND (reference sequence). The CDR3 here is CASSIAGYGAYEQYF. The CDR3 DNA sequence: TGTGCCAGTAGTATAGCGGGGTATGGGGCCTACGAGCAGTACTTC.

The chain is built from TRBV9 and TRBJ2-1; TRBD2 matches at 8 bases. This CDR3 is built from 16 residues. Germline V gives CDR1 SGDLS, CDR2 YYNGEE. V gave up 0 bases and J gave up 4 bases; unmatched junction bases: 6. CDR3 region: CASSVEGAGAYNEQFF. CDR3 DNA: TGTGCCAGCAGCGTAGAAGGAGCGGGGGCATACAATGAGCAGTTCTTC.

CDR3: CASSSNSPSGELFF. CDR3 DNA sequence: TGTGCCAGCAGCTCCAATAGCCCCTCCGGGGAGCTGTTTTTT. This chain joins TRBV7-2 and TRBJ2-2; D is ambiguous. The ends were cut back, 4 bases at V and 6 bases at J, with 12 bases in the middle. The CDR3 extends over 14 amino acids. Germline assignment: CDR1 SGHTA and CDR2 FQGNSA.

CDR3 DNA sequence: TGTGCCAGCAGTGAGAGCACGCAGTTCTTC. It yields the protein CASSESTQFF. J is TRBJ2-1 and V is TRBV2; no firm D call. The V gene lost 3 bases and the J gene lost 12 bases, with 6 bases spanning the gap. The CDR3 runs to 10 residues. Per the germline V gene, CDR1 is SNHLY and CDR2 is FYNNEI.

The chain is built from TRBV29-1 and TRBJ2-1, with a weak D call TRBD1 (5 bases). Trimming took 6 bases from V and 0 from J, leaving 12 bases between them. The CDR3 has 14 amino acids. CDR1 and CDR2 (germline): SQVTM, ANQGSEA. The CDR3 is CSVRVLGSYNEQFF. DNA of the CDR3: TGCAGCGTCAGGGTTCTGGGCTCCTACAATGAGCAGTTCTTC.

This chain links TRBV7-8 with TRBJ2-7; D is perhaps TRBD1 (6 bases). In germline, CDR1 is SGHVS, CDR2 FQNEAQ. The CDR3 covers 15 residues. Between the trimmed V and J ends, which lost 0 bases and 3 bases, there was a span of 12 bases. Written as DNA, the CDR3 is TGTGCCAGCAGCTTAGCGCACAGGGATTACTACGAGCAGTACTTC. This gives the protein CASSLAHRDYYEQYF.

This rearrangement joins TRBV6-1 to TRBJ1-3, with D hard to call. Germline V gene lookup returns CDR1 MNHNS and CDR2 SASEGT. The CDR3 loop spans 13 amino acids. The V end lost 2 bases, the J end lost 3 bases, and 5 bases lay between the germline ends. The CDR3 nucleotides read TGTGCCAGCAGTGAAAGACTTGGAAACACCATATATTTT. It specifies CASSERLGNTIYF.

J is TRBJ1-1 and V is TRBV5-1, with a tentative D call TRBD1 (6 bases). This CDR3 has 15 amino acids. Trimming removed 1 base from V and 11 bases from J, with 21 bases in between. Germline V gene sequence: CDR1 SGHRS, CDR2 YFSETQ. The CDR3 coding sequence is TGCGCCAGCAGCTTGAGTCGACAGGCCCTGCGTATGGCTTTCTTT. Translating it yields CASSLSRQALRMAFF.

The table lists this clone with a count of one. This chain links TRBV7-8 with TRBJ1-5; 8 bases are shared with TRBD1. Per germline, CDR1 SGHVS and CDR2 FQNEAQ. The CDR3 spans 16 residues. Germline trimming cut 5 bases from V and 5 bases from J; bases unmatched to any gene: 11. The DNA for the CDR3 is TGTGCCAGCAGCACCACCCGGACAGGGTTCGATCAGCCCCAGCATTTT. Protein: CASSTTRTGFDQPQHF.

V usage is TRBV7-9 and J usage is TRBJ2-5; 7 bases map to TRBD1. Losses at the gene ends were 2 bases for V and 5 bases for J; bases not matched to a gene: 11. The CDR3 sequence is 16 residues long. In germline, CDR1 is SEHNR, CDR2 FQNEAQ (reference sequence). CDR3 residues: CASSLSQTGWTETQYF. CDR3 in DNA: TGTGCCAGCAGCTTATCCCAGACAGGGTGGACGGAGACCCAGTACTTC.

The CDR3 loop reads CASRGTSIDTQYF. DNA for the CDR3: TGCGCCAGCAGAGGGACTAGTATAGATACGCAGTATTTT. The chain uses TRBV10-2 and TRBJ2-3; 8 bases fit TRBD2. The CDR3 covers 13 residues. Germline assignment: CDR1 WSHSY and CDR2 SAAADI. Losses at the gene ends were 6 bases for V and 5 bases for J; bases not matched to a gene: 4.

The chain has TRBV9 and TRBJ2-3; possibly TRBD1 or TRBD2 for D (6 bases each). The CDR3 covers 14 residues. The germline V gene has CDR1 SGDLS and CDR2 YYNGEE. Between the trimmed V and J ends, which lost 4 bases and 1 base, there was a span of 10 bases. CDR3 sequence: CASSPGGRTDTQYF. The CDR3 bases are TGTGCCAGCAGCCCTGGGGGGCGCACAGATACGCAGTATTTT. The full variable domain, its missing parts supplied by reference TRBV9 and TRBJ2-3, is DSGVTQTPKHLITATGQRVTLRCSPRSGDLSVYWYQQSLDQGLQFLIQYYNGEERAKGNILERFSAQQFPDLHSELNLSSLELGDSALYFCASSPGGRTDTQYFGPGTRLTVL.

In this sample, this clone turned up once. V gene TRBV7-3 combines with J gene TRBJ2-1, with D perhaps matching TRBD1 (6 bases). V lost 2 bases to trimming and J lost 3 bases, with 17 bases between them. In germline, CDR1 is SGHTA, CDR2 FQGTGA. There are 17 residues in the CDR3. CDR3 amino acids: CASSLLAPRQVYNEQFF. For the CDR3, the DNA is TGTGCCAGCAGCTTATTAGCCCCGCGACAGGTCTACAATGAGCAGTTCTTC.

Only a few counts were recorded for this clone. The CDR3 coding sequence is TGTGCCAGCACCTACGGCACAGATACGCAGTATTTT. Translation: CASTYGTDTQYF. The chain joins TRBV5-6 to TRBJ2-3; no clear D gene. Germline-derived CDR1 and CDR2 are SGHDT and YYEEEE. With 6 bases removed from V and 1 base from J, the gap between germline ends came to 6 bases. CDR3 size: 12 residues.

This clone ranks as medium-sized (0.01 to 0.1%). The rearrangement links TRBV12-5 to TRBJ1-5, with 7 bases fitting TRBD1. CDR1 is LGHNT and CDR2 is FRNRAP in the germline V gene. V lost 2 bases and J lost 7; bases outside the gene matches: 8. The CDR3 has 15 residues. The CDR3 loop reads CASGLIGGAGQPQHF. The CDR3 bases are TGTGCTAGTGGTTTGATAGGGGGCGCAGGGCAGCCCCAGCATTTT.

DNA of the CDR3: TGCAGCGTTGAATGGAATTCGGATCAGCCCCAGCATTTT. Protein product: CSVEWNSDQPQHF. This chain links TRBV29-1 with TRBJ1-5; no firm D call. The CDR3 is made up of 13 amino acids. In germline, CDR1 is SQVTM, CDR2 ANQGSEA. Trimming shortened V by 2 bases and J by 5 bases, and 10 bases separated the two germline ends.